Listed here are 27 T cell receptor beta chains from one sample, sequenced in a study of blood T cell repertoires in COVID-19. Profiled with immunoSEQ multiplex PCR; TCRdb holds only in-frame clones, not every one. Among about 100,000 clones listed, approximately 90% were seen once. Material for sequencing was peripheral blood. Every receptor here comes from an elderly woman with acute or convalescent COVID-19.

The chain recombines TRBV30 with TRBJ2-5; no clear D gene. Trimming cost V 3 bases and J 4 bases, with 12 bases left between them. The CDR3 has 13 residues. Per germline, CDR1 GTSNPN and CDR2 SVGIG (reference sequence). CDR3 in DNA: TGTGCCTGGAGCTTTAAGCTTCTAGAGACCCAGTACTTC. Protein product: CAWSFKLLETQYF.

This sequence joins TRBV27 and TRBJ2-2, with D possibly being TRBD1 (5 bases). Germline CDR1 is MNHEY and CDR2 is SMNVEV (reference sequence). CDR3 length: 15 residues. The germline V and J ends were trimmed by 3 bases and 4 bases, with 12 bases remaining between them. CDR3 loop: CASSLAGSATGELFF. CDR3 coding DNA: TGTGCCAGCAGTTTGGCAGGGTCGGCCACCGGGGAGCTGTTTTTT.

This clone was counted only a few times. The chain recombines TRBV30 with TRBJ2-7; D may be TRBD2 (6 bases). CDR1 GTSNPN and CDR2 SVGIG come from the germline V gene (reference sequence). Trimming removed 2 bases at V and 2 bases at J, with 13 bases between. This CDR3 spans 14 amino acids. The CDR3 coding sequence is TGTGCCTGGAGTCCCGGGCGGGAAACCTACGAGCAGTACTTC. This sequence encodes CAWSPGRETYEQYF.

The chain employs TRBV27 and TRBJ1-6; tentative D call: TRBD1 (5 bases). The ends were cut back, 6 bases at V and 5 bases at J, with 20 bases in the middle. The CDR3 consists of 17 residues. CDR1 is MNHEY and CDR2 is SMNVEV in the germline V gene (reference sequence). CDR3 nucleotide sequence: TGTGCCAGCAGCCCTCCCTTAGGCAGGGCCCATAATTCACCCCTCCACTTT. It specifies CASSPPLGRAHNSPLHF.

The V and J genes are TRBV25-1 and TRBJ1-6; 9 bases map to TRBD1. The germline V gene encodes CDR1 MGHDK and CDR2 SYGVNS. This CDR3 contains 15 residues. With 2 bases clipped from V and 8 bases from J, the junction kept 4 bases outside the gene matches. CDR3 nucleotide sequence: TGTGCCAGCAGTGAACCCGGGACAGGGTATTCACCCCTCCACTTT. Protein: CASSEPGTGYSPLHF.

This clone was counted a few times. This rearrangement joins TRBV11-1 to TRBJ2-2, with D possibly matching TRBD2 (5 bases). Between the trimmed V and J ends, which lost 4 bases and 6 bases, there was a span of 12 bases. This CDR3 comprises 14 residues. Germline CDR1 reads SGHAT; CDR2 reads FQDESV (reference sequence). As DNA, the CDR3 is TGTGCCAGCAGCTCCGAGGGAATCCCCGGGGAGCTGTTTTTT. Translated: CASSSEGIPGELFF.

The V call is TRBV4-3, the J call TRBJ1-5; maybe TRBD1 (5 bases). CDR1 LGHNA and CDR2 YSLEER come from the germline V gene. V lost 5 bases and J lost 10, with 15 bases in between. The CDR3 has 13 amino acids. The CDR3 DNA is TGCGCCAGCAGCACAACAGTCACAGGCCCCCAGCATTTT. Residues: CASSTTVTGPQHF.

The chain carries TRBV7-2 and TRBJ2-6; possible D gene TRBD1, 6 bases. V dropped 1 base and J dropped 4 bases, with 17 bases sitting between them. Germline CDR1 is SGHTA and CDR2 is FQGNSA. The CDR3 loop spans 18 amino acids. CDR3 in amino acids: CASSLGYRVILGANVLTF. The CDR3 DNA sequence: TGTGCCAGCAGCTTAGGATACAGGGTTATCTTGGGGGCCAACGTCCTGACTTTC. The full variable domain, with the rest looked up from reference TRBV7-2 and TRBJ2-6, is GAGVSQSPSNKVTEKGKDVELRCDPISGHTALYWYRQSLGQGLEFLIYFQGNSAPDKSGLPSDRFSAERTGGSVSTLTIQRTQQEDSAVYLCASSLGYRVILGANVLTFGAGSRLTVL.

The CDR3 is CASSLDRGPQPQHF. The CDR3 DNA reads TGTGCCAGCAGTTTGGACAGGGGGCCACAGCCCCAGCATTTT. The rearrangement joins TRBV2 to TRBJ1-5, with 11 bases fitting TRBD1. J lost 7 bases, V lost 5 bases, and 4 bases had no gene match. Germline V gene sequence: CDR1 SNHLY, CDR2 FYNNEI. This CDR3 region has 14 residues.

This chain links TRBV14 with TRBJ2-1; 10 bases fit TRBD2. The CDR3 has 15 amino acids. CDR1 is SGHDN and CDR2 is FVKESK in the germline V gene. Trimming cost V 5 bases and J 4 bases; bases outside gene matches: 5. In DNA, the CDR3 is TGTGCCAGCAGCAAGCTAGCGGGAGTGTACAATGAGCAGTTCTTC. Protein product: CASSKLAGVYNEQFF.

V gene TRBV7-9 combines with J gene TRBJ2-5; D is unresolved. This CDR3 has 14 amino acids. Germline V gives CDR1 SEHNR, CDR2 FQNEAQ (reference sequence). V lost 8 bases and J lost 2, with 15 bases in between. CDR3 coding DNA: TGTGCCAGCGATCGCAGCCCGCGGCAAGAGACCCAGTACTTC. Translating gives CASDRSPRQETQYF.

The gene calls are TRBV2 and TRBJ1-2, with a possible D match to TRBD1 (6 bases). The CDR3 sequence is 12 residues long. Trimming removed 6 bases from V and 8 bases from J, with 13 bases in between. The germline gives CDR1 SNHLY, CDR2 FYNNEI. Here the CDR3 DNA reads TGTGCCAGCAGGCGGACAGATGAAGGCTACACCTTC. The encoded protein is CASRRTDEGYTF.

The chain couples TRBV15 to TRBJ1-5, with 7 positions matching TRBD1. The CDR3 is made up of 13 amino acids. CDR1 is LNHNV and CDR2 is YYDKDF in the germline V gene (reference sequence). V shed 8 bases, J shed 7 bases, and the junction held 8 bases outside the gene matches. The CDR3 protein is CATAQGGQQPQHF. The CDR3 DNA sequence: TGTGCCACCGCCCAGGGGGGCCAACAGCCCCAGCATTTT.

The V call is TRBV18, the J call TRBJ1-5; D gene ambiguous. Deletions cut 3 bases from V and 4 bases from J, with 7 bases between. CDR3 length equals 13 residues. CDR1 is KGHSH, CDR2 LQKENI, per germline. The DNA of the CDR3 is TGTGCCAGCTCACCTTCCGAGAATCAGCCCCAGCATTTT. It is translated as CASSPSENQPQHF.

This clone was recorded once. This chain joins TRBV7-9 and TRBJ1-6, with TRBD1 identical over 7 bases. V was clipped by 5 bases and J by 10 bases; unmatched bases: 5. Germline CDR1 is SEHNR and CDR2 is FQNEAQ (reference sequence). This CDR3 contains 13 residues. In DNA, the CDR3 is TGTGCCAGCAGCCTTACAGGGGAATCACCCCTCCACTTT. Its translation: CASSLTGESPLHF. Full variable domain (rest looked up from reference TRBV7-9 and TRBJ1-6): DTGVSQNPRHKITKRGQNVTFRCDPISEHNRLYWYRQTLGQGPEFLTYFQNEAQLEKSRLLSDRFSAERPKGSFSTLEIQRTEQGDSAMYLCASSLTGESPLHFGNGTRLTVT.

Here the CDR3 DNA reads TGTGCCAGCAGCCCCCCTTTCAGGGCAGGGCCAGAGACCCAGTACTTC. Translating gives CASSPPFRAGPETQYF. The chain joins TRBV25-1 to TRBJ2-5, with a tentative D call TRBD1 (5 bases). This CDR3 spans 16 amino acids. V gave up 6 bases and J gave up 4 bases, with 21 bases separating them. Germline CDR1 MGHDK, CDR2 SYGVNS.

The chain combines TRBV5-1 with TRBJ2-2; 8 bases fit TRBD1. Trimming removed 4 bases from V and 7 bases from J; junction bases left unmatched: 9. Per the germline V gene, CDR1 is SGHRS and CDR2 is YFSETQ. The CDR3 extends over 15 amino acids. The CDR3 loop is CASSDRTGWSGELFF. CDR3 sequence (DNA): TGCGCCAGCAGCGACCGGACAGGGTGGAGCGGGGAGCTGTTTTTT.

In its sample, this clone was seen once. The gene calls are TRBV9 and TRBJ2-6; D gene uncertain. Trimming took 7 bases from V and 0 from J, leaving 8 bases between them. This CDR3 has 14 residues. Germline CDR1 is SGDLS and CDR2 is YYNGEE. CDR3 nucleotide sequence: TGTGCCAGCTCGAGTATCTCTGGGGCCAACGTCCTGACTTTC. Its protein is CASSSISGANVLTF.

This chain uses TRBV9 with TRBJ1-3, with 7 bases aligning to TRBD1. This CDR3 is built from 15 residues. CDR1 and CDR2 (germline): SGDLS, YYNGEE. The junction had 8 bases not matched to a gene; V was cut back by 6 bases and J by 2 bases. The CDR3, as DNA: TGTGCCAGCACGCCTATAACAGGGGCTGGAAACACCATATATTTT. Its translation: CASTPITGAGNTIYF.

The chain couples TRBV6-5 to TRBJ1-3; D is undetermined. The CDR3 consists of 15 residues. V lost 7 bases and J 0 bases, leaving 13 bases between the germline ends. Germline V lookup: CDR1 MNHEY, CDR2 SVGAGI. DNA for the CDR3: TGTGCCAGCAAATATACGGTCCGCTCTGGAAACACCATATATTTT. Protein: CASKYTVRSGNTIYF.

The gene calls are TRBV6-5 and TRBJ2-7; TRBD2 matches 9 bases. V lost 5 bases and J lost 2; bases outside the gene matches: 7. The length of the CDR3 is 15 residues. From germline, CDR1 is MNHEY and CDR2 SVGAGI. CDR3 DNA: TGTGCCAGCAGTCAGAGCGGGGGGTCCACCTACGAGCAGTACTTC. Translation gives CASSQSGGSTYEQYF.

This clone showed up just once. The genes are TRBV3-1 (or the pseudogene TRBV3-2) and TRBJ1-2; D uncertain. The germline V gene encodes CDR1 LGHDT and CDR2 YNNKEL (reference sequence). This CDR3 has 16 amino acids. V was pared by 4 bases and J by 1 base, with 16 bases between. This CDR3 is CASSPHPGRVNYGYTF. CDR3 sequence (DNA): TGTGCCAGCAGCCCCCACCCGGGGAGGGTTAACTATGGCTACACCTTC.

This clone is medium-sized in the sample. This chain links TRBV5-1 with TRBJ1-2; D remains unclear. CDR1 SGHRS and CDR2 YFSETQ come from the germline V gene. V gave up 0 bases and J gave up 2 bases, with 8 bases separating them. The CDR3 is made up of 14 amino acids. The CDR3 DNA follows: TGCGCCAGCAGCTTGGCGGAGGGCAACTATGGCTACACCTTC. Translated, it gives CASSLAEGNYGYTF.

Only one count was recorded for this clone. The V and J genes are TRBV30 and TRBJ2-5, with D possibly TRBD2 on 5 matching bases. The CDR3 has 12 residues. Trimming left V 4 bases short and J 6 bases short, with 12 bases between. Germline loops: CDR1 GTSNPN, CDR2 SVGIG (reference sequence). This CDR3 is CAWTGSGKTQYF. CDR3 sequence (DNA): TGTGCCTGGACTGGGAGTGGAAAGACCCAGTACTTC. The whole variable domain, filled in from reference TRBV30 and TRBJ2-5, reads SQTIHQWPATLVQPVGSPLSLECTVEGTSNPNLYWYRQAAGRGLQLLFYSVGIGQISSEVPQNLSASRPQDRQFILSSKKLLLSDSGFYLCAWTGSGKTQYFGPGTRLLVL.

The chain employs TRBV28 and TRBJ2-1, with D possibly matching TRBD1 (5 bases). This CDR3 has 14 amino acids. The ends were cut back, 2 bases at V and 5 bases at J, with 10 bases in the middle. The germline CDR1 and CDR2 sequences are MDHEN and SYDVKM. CDR3 amino acids: CASSLGTGNNEQFF. The CDR3, as DNA: TGTGCCAGCAGTTTAGGCACAGGTAACAATGAGCAGTTCTTC.

This clone was observed once. The chain carries TRBV30 and TRBJ2-7, with 7 nucleotides matching TRBD1. V lost 2 bases and J lost 3; bases outside the gene matches: 7. CDR1 is GTSNPN and CDR2 is SVGIG in the germline V gene (reference sequence). The CDR3 is 14 residues long. The CDR3 DNA reads TGTGCCTGGAGTCGCGCACGGACAGGCTACGAGCAGTACTTC. Protein product: CAWSRARTGYEQYF.

The chain links TRBV29-1 to TRBJ2-7; TRBD2 might be the D (6 bases). This CDR3 is 14 amino acids long. Germline V gene data show CDR1 as SQVTM and CDR2 as ANQGSEA. The V end was cut by 7 bases, the J end by 2 bases, with 18 bases between. The CDR3 here is CSGEEGKEPYEQYF. CDR3 bases: TGCAGCGGTGAGGAGGGCAAAGAACCCTACGAGCAGTACTTC.